The T cell receptor (beta chain) under discussion was sequenced for a study of blood T cell repertoires in COVID-19. Libraries were prepared by immunoSEQ multiplex PCR; TCRdb keeps only in-frame clonotypes and omits some of them. The sample includes roughly 75,000 clones, 74% of them seen just once. CDR1 is MDHEN and CDR2 is SYDVKM in the germline V gene. The CDR3 length is 14 residues. Trimming cost V 5 bases and J 0 bases, with 11 bases left between them. This sequence originates from a human donor with acute or convalescent COVID-19. The donor label of this sample is uncertain. V is TRBV28 and J is TRBJ2-7; D is unresolved. The specimen sequenced was peripheral blood. The CDR3 region is CASSLTQSSYEQYF. In DNA, the CDR3 is TGTGCCAGCAGTCTGACACAGAGCTCCTACGAGCAGTACTTC.